A selection of T cell receptor beta chains follows, all from one sample in a study of blood T cell repertoires in COVID-19. The repertoire was sequenced with immunoSEQ multiplex PCR; TCRdb's copy has only in-frame clones and lacks some. The sample consists of about 300,000 clones, roughly 87% of them appearing once. Sequencing was carried out using PBMCs or T cells enriched from blood (not recorded which). All receptors come from a woman in her twenties or thirties who had recovered from COVID-19. The CDR3 runs from the conserved cysteine through the conserved F or W. The D gene is left open where the match is weak. Clone size appears in some rows only: once, few, many, or a class for an expanded clone.

>TRBD2|TRBV5-6|TRBJ2-1|NA
TGTGCCAGCAGCGCACTAGCGGGGGGGGCCAATGAGCAGTTCTTC
CASSALAGGANEQFF
>TRBD2|TRBV6-1|TRBJ2-5|NA
TGTGCCAGCAGTGAAGCTGGCGGGAGAGAGACCCAGTACTTC
CASSEAGGRETQYF
>TRBD1|TRBV10-3|TRBJ1-4|NA
TGTGCCACCCAACCTACCGGGACAGCTAATGAAAAACTGTTTTTT
CATQPTGTANEKLFF
>NA|TRBV9|TRBJ2-3|NA
TGTGCCAGCAGCGACCCTCTTAGGGGCGCCGCTTCGGGAGATACGCAGTATTTT
CASSDPLRGAASGDTQYF
>NA|TRBV28|TRBJ1-5|few
TGTGCCAGCAGTCAGATAAGGGCCCCGGGCGGGGGCAATCAGCCCCAGCATTTT
CASSQIRAPGGGNQPQHF
>TRBD1|TRBV10-3|TRBJ1-2|NA
TGTGCCATCAGTGAGTCAGGAGTTACAGGGGGCTTTGGCTACACCTTC
CAISESGVTGGFGYTF
>NA|TRBV30|TRBJ1-2|NA
TGTGCCTGGATACAGGGATATGGCTACACCTTC
CAWIQGYGYTF
>NA|TRBV7-9|TRBJ1-2|NA
TGTGCCAGCAGCCCTCAGATCGACTATGGCTACACCTTC
CASSPQIDYGYTF
>NA|TRBV4-2|TRBJ1-2|NA
TGTGCCAGCAGCCAAGAAGGGGCCTCACCCGGCTACACCTTC
CASSQEGASPGYTF
>TRBD1|TRBV9|TRBJ1-5|NA
TGTGCCAGCAGCCCGACAGGGCGGAGCAATCAGCCCCAGCATTTT
CASSPTGRSNQPQHF
>TRBD1|TRBV10-3|TRBJ1-5|NA
TGTGCCATCAAAGGACAGGAGCGTCAGCCCCAGCATTTT
CAIKGQERQPQHF
>TRBD1|TRBV28|TRBJ1-5|NA
TGTGCCAGCAGCCTCCGGGACAGGGGAAATCAGCCCCAGCATTTT
CASSLRDRGNQPQHF
>TRBD1|TRBV5-1|TRBJ2-7|NA
TGCGCCAGCAGCTTGGACAGGGGAACCGAGCAGTACTTC
CASSLDRGTEQYF
>NA|TRBV9|TRBJ1-2|NA
TGTGCCAGCAGCGTAGCGACAGACTTTAAATATGGCTACACCTTC
CASSVATDFKYGYTF
>NA|TRBV5-1|TRBJ1-2|NA
TGCGCCAGCGGACCAAGCGGGGTCAGTAATGGCTACACCTTC
CASGPSGVSNGYTF
>NA|TRBV7-2|TRBJ2-7|NA
TGTGCCAGCAGCTTATCGGGTTATAGCTCCTACGAGCAGTACTTC
CASSLSGYSSYEQYF
>TRBD1|TRBV30|TRBJ1-4|NA
TGTGCCTGGAGTGTAGGGGGCAATGAAAAACTGTTTTTT
CAWSVGGNEKLFF
>NA|TRBV7-2|TRBJ2-7|NA
TGTGCCAGCAGAAGCGTGGGGCCCAGCTCCCACGAGCAGTACTTC
CASRSVGPSSHEQYF
>NA|TRBV3-1/TRBV3-2|TRBJ1-2|NA
TGTGCCAGCAGCCAATGGGCAGCCCCCGCCGCCGTTTATGGCTACACCTTC
CASSQWAAPAAVYGYTF
>NA|TRBV9|TRBJ2-3|NA
TGTGCCAGCAGCGTAAGGGCGGGTAGCACAGATACGCAGTATTTT
CASSVRAGSTDTQYF
>NA|TRBV6-5|TRBJ2-3|NA
TGTGCCAGCAGTCACAGGGCCGCCACAGATACGCAGTATTTT
CASSHRAATDTQYF
>NA|TRBV7-2|TRBJ1-5|NA
TGTGCCAGCAGCTTAGGTAGCGCCAATCAGCCCCAGCATTTT
CASSLGSANQPQHF
>NA|TRBV9|TRBJ2-1|NA
TGTGCCAGCAGCGTAGGGGGCCGCGCGGGATACAATGAGCAGTTCTTC
CASSVGGRAGYNEQFF
>NA|TRBV6-5|TRBJ2-1|NA
TGTGCCAGCAGTTCGCACACCTCCTACAATGAGCAGTTCTTC
CASSSHTSYNEQFF
>NA|TRBV7-2|TRBJ2-7|NA
TGTGCCAGCAGCCCGACCGCGGCGGTGGGGCAGTACTTC
CASSPTAAVGQYF
>NA|TRBV6-2/TRBV6-3|TRBJ2-1|NA
TGTGCCAGCAGTTACTCTGGTCTAGAGCAGTTCTTC
CASSYSGLEQFF
>TRBD1|TRBV5-4|TRBJ1-4|once
TGTGCCAGCAGCACGGGACAGGCGGAAAAACTGTTTTTT
CASSTGQAEKLFF
>TRBD1|TRBV2|TRBJ1-5|NA
TGTGCCAGCAGTATCGGGACAGCCAATCAGCCCCAGCATTTT
CASSIGTANQPQHF
>NA|TRBV6-5|TRBJ1-2|NA
TGTGCCAGCAGGGACTCACACTACTATGGCTACACCTTC
CASRDSHYYGYTF
>NA|TRBV2|TRBJ2-6|NA
TGTGCCAGCAGTGACATACTCTCTGGGGCCAACGTCCTGACTTTC
CASSDILSGANVLTF
>NA|TRBV6-5|TRBJ1-6|NA
TGTGCCAGCAGTTACATTGGGGCTAATTCACCCCTCCACTTT
CASSYIGANSPLHF
>NA|TRBV19|TRBJ1-6|NA
TGTGCCACCGCCCACGGACAACTCGCGCCACCCCTCCACTTT
CATAHGQLAPPLHF